This T cell receptor (beta chain) was identified during a study of shared clonotypes between healthy human individuals. Study information: CD8 memory received one plate per donor, CD8 naive two, CD4 memory three and CD4 naive three.

Adult Caucasians living in Nashville, Tennessee made up all of the donors. Sequencing was performed with immunoSEQ multiplex PCR; in TCRdb, only in-frame clones are kept and a portion is missing. This table holds 2 million to 2.5 million clones, roughly 92% found once. There are 16 residues in the CDR3. The V end lost 1 base, the J end lost 0 bases, and 13 bases lay between the germline ends. The V gene's germline CDR1 is LNHDA and CDR2 SQIVND (reference sequence). The clonotype was recovered from a man aged 18 to 30 in good health. Some clones in this sample may be carry-over from other donors' samples. The V and J genes are TRBV19 and TRBJ2-7; no clear D gene. Material: naive CD4+ T cells from PBMCs. The subset here: CD45RA+ positively selected. The CDR3 here is CASSIAGAQSSYEQYF. The CDR3 DNA is TGTGCCAGTAGTATAGCAGGAGCCCAAAGCTCCTACGAGCAGTACTTC.